The clone carrying this TCR beta chain was seen more than once but under ten times. Its cognate antigen is unknown. Generated by immunoSEQ multiplex PCR, the TCRdb table keeps only in-frame clones and is missing some. This table has about 140,000 clones, roughly 93% appearing once. The germline V gene has CDR1 SGHTA and CDR2 FQGNSA. The V end lost 5 bases, the J end lost 2 bases, and 13 bases lay between the germline ends. The CDR3 is 16 amino acids. This sample was included in a study of T cell responses to AZD1222 COVID-19 vaccine. Study-wide points: Donor demographics were predominantly white British with a female majority; clonal diversity may be underestimated. The number of AZD1222 recipients seropositive at baseline was only five to seven. Once two AZD1222 doses were given, Spike-specific TCR breadth and depth went up.

Material: peripheral blood, obtained 28 days after the second AZD1222 dose. The sequence derives from an adult who received the AZD1222 COVID-19 vaccine. The gene calls are TRBV7-2 and TRBJ1-6; tentative D call: TRBD1 (6 bases). CDR3 residues: CASSPRGGAYNSPLHF. As DNA, the CDR3 is TGTGCCAGCAGCCCGCGGGGGGGCGCCTATAATTCACCCCTCCACTTT.